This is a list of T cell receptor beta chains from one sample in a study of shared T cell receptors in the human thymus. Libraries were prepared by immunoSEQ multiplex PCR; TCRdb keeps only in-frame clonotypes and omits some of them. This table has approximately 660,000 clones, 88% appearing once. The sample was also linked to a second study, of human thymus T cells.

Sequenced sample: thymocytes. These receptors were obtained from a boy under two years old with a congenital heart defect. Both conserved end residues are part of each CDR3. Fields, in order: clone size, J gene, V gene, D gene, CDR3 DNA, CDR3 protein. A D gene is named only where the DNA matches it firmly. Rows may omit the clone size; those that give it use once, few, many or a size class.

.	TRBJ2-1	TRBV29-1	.	TGCAGCGTTGCCGCACAGCTTCGAGATGAGCAGTTCTTC	CSVAAQLRDEQFF
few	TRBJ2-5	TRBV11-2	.	TGTGCCAGCAGCTTTCTCCAAGAGACCCAGTACTTC	CASSFLQETQYF
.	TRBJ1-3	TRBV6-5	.	TGTGCCAGTACAGGGTCCTCTGGAAACCCCATATATTTT	CASTGSSGNPIYF
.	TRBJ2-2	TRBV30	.	TGTGCCTGGATAGTTACAGGGACCGGGGAGCTGTTTTTT	CAWIVTGTGELFF
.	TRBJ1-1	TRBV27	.	TGTGCCAGCAGGCCAGGGTTACCGGACACTGAAGCTTTCTTT	CASRPGLPDTEAFF
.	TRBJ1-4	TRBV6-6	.	TGTGCCACCAGGATAGAAGAAAAACTGTTTTTT	CATRIEEKLFF
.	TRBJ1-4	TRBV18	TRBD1	TGTGCCAGCTCACCCCCCCCACTACAGGGGGCAAGGGAAAAACTGTTTTTT	CASSPPPLQGAREKLFF
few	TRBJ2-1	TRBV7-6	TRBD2	TGTGCCAGCAGCCCTAGACTAGCGGGAGAACCATACAATGAGCAGTTCTTC	CASSPRLAGEPYNEQFF
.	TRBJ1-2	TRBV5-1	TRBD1	TGCGCCAGCAGCCGGACAGGGGGCGGGTATGGCTACACCTTC	CASSRTGGGYGYTF
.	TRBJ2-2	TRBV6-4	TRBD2	TGTGCCAGCAGTGACTCGATTCCGGGGCGCTTAGAAACAGCGGGGATGAGCGGGGAGCTGTTTTTT	CASSDSIPGRLETAGMSGELFF
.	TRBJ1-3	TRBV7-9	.	TGTGCCAGCAGCTTAGAGCAGGGCCCCCAGGACACCATATATTTT	CASSLEQGPQDTIYF
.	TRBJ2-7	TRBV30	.	TGTGCCTGGAGTGTAACGCCCTACGAACACGAGCAGTACTTC	CAWSVTPYEHEQYF
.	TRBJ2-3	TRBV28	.	TGTGCCAGCACCCCCCTGCCTATGCGGGCAGGCCTTAGCACAGATACGCAGTATTTT	CASTPLPMRAGLSTDTQYF
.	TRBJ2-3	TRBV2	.	TGTGCCAGGGGAGAGGTCGGCACACGAGATACGCAGTATTTT	CARGEVGTRDTQYF
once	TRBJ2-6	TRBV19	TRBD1	TGTGCCAGTAGTATATACCTCCCGGTTCAGGGGGCGCTTTCTGGCTCTGGGGCCAACGTCCTGACTTTC	CASSIYLPVQGALSGSGANVLTF
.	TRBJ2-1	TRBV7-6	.	TGTGCCAGCAGCTTAGCACAGGGCCGCGCTTTTACAAATGAGCAGTTCTTC	CASSLAQGRAFTNEQFF
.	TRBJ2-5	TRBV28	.	TGTGCCAGCAGCCCTGGGCGCGGGACCGGCCCCGGGCCAAAGACCCAGTACTTC	CASSPGRGTGPGPKTQYF
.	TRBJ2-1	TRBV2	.	TGTGCCAGCAGTGGTACTAGCTTTAATGAGCAGTTCTTC	CASSGTSFNEQFF
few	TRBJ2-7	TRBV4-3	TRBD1	TGCGCCAGCAGCCAAGAAGGTGGGACAGGGCCAAACGAGCAGTACTTC	CASSQEGGTGPNEQYF
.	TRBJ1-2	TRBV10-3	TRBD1	TGTGCCATCGCCTCAGACAGGGGGTTCGGCTCCAACTATGGCTACACCTTC	CAIASDRGFGSNYGYTF
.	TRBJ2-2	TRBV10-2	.	TGCGCCAGCAGTGAGCCCAGGGACTGCGGGAACACCGGGGAGCTGTTTTTT	CASSEPRDCGNTGELFF
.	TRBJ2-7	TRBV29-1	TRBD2	TGCAGCGTTCCCCCAGGGGCTAGCGGGTCCTACGAGCAGTACTTC	CSVPPGASGSYEQYF
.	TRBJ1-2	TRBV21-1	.	TGTGCCAGCAGCAAAGCTAGACCGGGACAGGGCGTTTGGGGCTATGGCTACACCTTC	CASSKARPGQGVWGYGYTF
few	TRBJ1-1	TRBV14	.	TGTGCCAGCAGGGCGACAGATAACACTGAAGCTTTCTTT	CASRATDNTEAFF
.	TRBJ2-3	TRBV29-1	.	TGCAGCGTTCGCAGGGTTGGGACAGATACGCAGTATTTT	CSVRRVGTDTQYF
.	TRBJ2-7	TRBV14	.	TGTGCCAGCAGCCAAGATTATGGGCAGGGGATAGTAAACGAGCAGTACTTC	CASSQDYGQGIVNEQYF
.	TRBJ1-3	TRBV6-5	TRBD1	TGTGCCAGCAGTTACGGCAGGGGGTCCCTCAACACCATATATTTT	CASSYGRGSLNTIYF
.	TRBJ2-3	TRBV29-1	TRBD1	TGCAGCGCCCGACGGGACAGGGGACTTTCTAGCACAGATACGCAGTATTTT	CSARRDRGLSSTDTQYF
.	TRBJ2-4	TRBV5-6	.	TGTGCCAGCAGCTTGGGGTGCAGGGGGGAACTAGCCAAAAACATTCAGTACTTC	CASSLGCRGELAKNIQYF
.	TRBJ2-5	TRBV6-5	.	TGTGCCAGCAAGGGGTTAAAGACCCAGTACTTC	CASKGLKTQYF
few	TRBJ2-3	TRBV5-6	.	TGTGCCAGCAGCTTGTGGGCGGGGACCCTCACAGATACGCAGTATTTT	CASSLWAGTLTDTQYF
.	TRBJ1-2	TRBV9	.	TGTGCCAGCAGCGCCCAGACATCTTCTAACTATGGCTACACCTTC	CASSAQTSSNYGYTF
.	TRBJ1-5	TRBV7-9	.	TGTGCCAGCAGCCCAGGGAACAATCAGCCCCAGCATTTT	CASSPGNNQPQHF
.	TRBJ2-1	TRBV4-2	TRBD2	TGTGCCAGCAGCCAAGATCTGATCTTAAGCGGGGGCGTCGATGAGCAGTTCTTC	CASSQDLILSGGVDEQFF
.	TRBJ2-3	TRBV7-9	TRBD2	TGTGCCAGCAGCTTCGGACTAGCGGGGGCCGGAGATACGCAGTATTTT	CASSFGLAGAGDTQYF
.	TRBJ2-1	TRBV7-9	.	TGTGCCAGCAGCTTTAGTCGTATGAGCGGAAGCCTACAAGATGAGCAGTTCTTC	CASSFSRMSGSLQDEQFF
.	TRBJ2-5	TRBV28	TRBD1	TGTGCCAGCAGTGCTAACAGGGGGCGAGGAGAGACCCAGTACTTC	CASSANRGRGETQYF
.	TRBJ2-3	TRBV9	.	TGTGCCAGCAGCGCCGGAGGGGTAAGGACAGATACGCAGTATTTT	CASSAGGVRTDTQYF
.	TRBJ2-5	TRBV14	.	TGTGCCAGCAGCCAAGCGTACGGGACCCAGTACTTC	CASSQAYGTQYF
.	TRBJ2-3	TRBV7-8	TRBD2	TGTGCCAGCAGCTTCGTAACGGGACTAGCTACAGATACGCAGTATTTT	CASSFVTGLATDTQYF
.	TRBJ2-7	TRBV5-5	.	TGTGCCAGCAGCTTGAGCAGGAGAGGGGAGCAGTACTTC	CASSLSRRGEQYF
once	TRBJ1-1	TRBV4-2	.	TGTGCCAGCAGCATAGACAGGACCAACACTGAAGCTTTCTTT	CASSIDRTNTEAFF
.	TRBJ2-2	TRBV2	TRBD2	TGTGCCCCCCAAGCGGGAGGTCCCGCCGGGGAGCTGTTTTTT	CAPQAGGPAGELFF
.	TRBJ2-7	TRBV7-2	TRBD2	TGTGCCAGCAGCCCGGGACTAGCGGGAGTTACTTACGAGCAGTACTTC	CASSPGLAGVTYEQYF
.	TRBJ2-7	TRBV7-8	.	TGTGCCAGCAGCCAAACGCTTACGAGGGTTGAGCAGTACTTC	CASSQTLTRVEQYF
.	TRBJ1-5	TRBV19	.	TGTGCCAGTAGTCCCCGGGGGGATAGCAATCAGCCCCAGCATTTT	CASSPRGDSNQPQHF
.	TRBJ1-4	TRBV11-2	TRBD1	TGTGCCAGCAGCTCGGCCGCGGGACAGGGGGCGGGGGGTGAAAAACTGTTTTTT	CASSSAAGQGAGGEKLFF
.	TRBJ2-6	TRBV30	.	.	CAWSVFLRPQSGANVLTF
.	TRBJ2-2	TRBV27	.	TGTGCCAGCAGTTTACGTCCGGGGACCGGGGAGCTGTTTTTT	CASSLRPGTGELFF